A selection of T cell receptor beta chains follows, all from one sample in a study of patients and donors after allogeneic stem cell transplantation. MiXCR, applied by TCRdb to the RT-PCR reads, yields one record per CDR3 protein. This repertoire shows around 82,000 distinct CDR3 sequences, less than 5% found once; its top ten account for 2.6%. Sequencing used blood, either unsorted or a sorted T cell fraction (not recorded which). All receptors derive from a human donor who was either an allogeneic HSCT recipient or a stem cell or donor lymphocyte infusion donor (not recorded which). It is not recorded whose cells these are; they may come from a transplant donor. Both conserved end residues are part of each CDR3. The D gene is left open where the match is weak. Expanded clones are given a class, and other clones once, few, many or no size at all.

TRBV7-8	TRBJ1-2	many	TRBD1	TGTGCCAGCAGCACCAGACAGGGTGGGGGCTACACCTTC	CASSTRQGGGYTF
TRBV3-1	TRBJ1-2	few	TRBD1	TGTGCCAGCAGCCAGATGGGACAGGGTTTGCGTGGCTACACCTTC	CASSQMGQGLRGYTF
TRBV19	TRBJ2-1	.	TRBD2	TGTGCCAGTAGACTTATAGGACTAGCGGGTGGAAACAATGAGCAGTTCTTC	CASRLIGLAGGNNEQFF
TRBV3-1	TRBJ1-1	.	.	TGTGCCAGCAGGCAAGCAACGGGGACTGAAGCTTTCTTT	CASRQATGTEAFF
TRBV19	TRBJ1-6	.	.	TGTGCCAGTAGACAGAAGACAACGACTAATTCACCCCTCCACTTT	CASRQKTTTNSPLHF
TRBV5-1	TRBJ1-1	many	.	TGCGCCAGCAGCTCCGGGACCGACACTGAAGCTTTCTTT	CASSSGTDTEAFF
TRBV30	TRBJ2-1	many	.	TGTGCCTGGAGTAGACAGGTGAATGAGCAGTTCTTC	CAWSRQVNEQFF
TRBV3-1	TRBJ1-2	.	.	TGTGCCAGCAGCCACGCGAAGTACCAGGGCTACACCTTC	CASSHAKYQGYTF
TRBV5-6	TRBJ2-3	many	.	TGTGCCAGCAGCTCCCTCGTCCCCAGCGGATCTATGAGCACAGATACGCAGTATTTT	CASSSLVPSGSMSTDTQYF
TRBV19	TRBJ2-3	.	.	TGTGCCAGTACCGAGACCCCTCGGGGGAGCTCAGATACGCAGTATTTT	CASTETPRGSSDTQYF
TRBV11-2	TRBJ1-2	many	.	TGTGCCAGCAGCTTAGAGCCCGGAAGCTATGGCTACACCTTC	CASSLEPGSYGYTF
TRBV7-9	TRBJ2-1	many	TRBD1	TGTGCCAGCAGCGTCACAGGGGGCCCAGACAATGAGCAGTTCTTC	CASSVTGGPDNEQFF
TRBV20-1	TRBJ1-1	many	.	TGCAGTGCAACCAGGGGACCCACTGAAGCTTTCTTT	CSATRGPTEAFF
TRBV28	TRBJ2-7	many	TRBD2	TGTGCCAGCAGTTTAGGACTAGCGGGACCGTACGAGCAGTACTTC	CASSLGLAGPYEQYF
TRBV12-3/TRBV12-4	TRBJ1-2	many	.	TGTGCCAGCAGTTTAGAAGGCGGCTATGGCTACACCTTC	CASSLEGGYGYTF
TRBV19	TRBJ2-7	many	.	TGTGCCAGTAGTAAGGGCCGATCCTACGAGCAGTACTTC	CASSKGRSYEQYF
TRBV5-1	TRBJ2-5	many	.	TGCGCCAGCAGCTTGCAGGGGCGAGAGACCCAGTACTTC	CASSLQGRETQYF
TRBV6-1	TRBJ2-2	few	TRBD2	TGTGCCAGCAGACCCGGGACTAGTAAAACCGGGGAGCTGTTTTTT	CASRPGTSKTGELFF
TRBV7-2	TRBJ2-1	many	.	TGTGCCAGCAGCTTACAGCGGATCCAGGGGAATGAGCAGTTCTTC	CASSLQRIQGNEQFF
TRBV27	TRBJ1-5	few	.	TGTGCCAGCAGCCAACAAGGGGTGAATCAGCCCCAGCATTTT	CASSQQGVNQPQHF
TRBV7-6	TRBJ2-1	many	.	TGTGCCAGCAGCTTAGGGATTACAGGTCGCGAGCAGTTCTTC	CASSLGITGREQFF
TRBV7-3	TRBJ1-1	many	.	TGTGCCAGCAGCATGTCCGGGGGAAACACTGAAGCTTTCTTT	CASSMSGGNTEAFF
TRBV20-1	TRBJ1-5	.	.	TGCAGTGCTAGTAATTATGATCAGCCCCAGCATTTT	CSASNYDQPQHF
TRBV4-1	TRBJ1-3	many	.	TGCGCCAGCAGCCTCGAGGGGGATCTCTCTGGAAACACCATATATTTT	CASSLEGDLSGNTIYF
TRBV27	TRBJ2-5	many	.	TGTGCCAGCAGTTTAGTCAGTGGGCTTACCCAGTACTTC	CASSLVSGLTQYF
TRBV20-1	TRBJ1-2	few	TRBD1	TGCAGTGTCTCCCGACAGGGTGCCTATGGCTACACCTTC	CSVSRQGAYGYTF
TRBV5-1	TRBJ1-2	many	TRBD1	TGCGCCAGCAGCTCGAGACAGGGGTTTGAAGGCTACACCTTC	CASSSRQGFEGYTF
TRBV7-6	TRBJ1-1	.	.	TGTGCCAGCAGCCCTATAGCACAGGAAGAAGCTTTCTTT	CASSPIAQEEAFF
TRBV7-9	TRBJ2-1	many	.	TGTGCCAGCAGTTTAGACTACAATGAGCAGTTCTTC	CASSLDYNEQFF
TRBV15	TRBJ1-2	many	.	TGTGCCACCAGCAGAGATCATATGGGCTTGGGGGGCTACACCTTC	CATSRDHMGLGGYTF
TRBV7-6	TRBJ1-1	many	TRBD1	TGTGCCAGCAGCTCCCGAGGCCGAGGGGGCGACCCTGAAGCTTTCTTT	CASSSRGRGGDPEAFF
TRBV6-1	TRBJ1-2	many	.	TGTGCCAGCAGTCCAGGGGTCACTAACTATGGCTACACCTTC	CASSPGVTNYGYTF
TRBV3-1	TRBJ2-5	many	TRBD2	TGTGCCAGCAGCCCCGGGACTAGCGGTCCCCGGTGGGAGACCCAGTACTTC	CASSPGTSGPRWETQYF
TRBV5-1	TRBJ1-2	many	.	TGCGCCAGCAGCTTGGTTCAGTTCTATGGCTACACCTTC	CASSLVQFYGYTF
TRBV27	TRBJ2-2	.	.	TGTGCCAGCAGCTTTACCACCGGGGAGCTGTTTTTT	CASSFTTGELFF
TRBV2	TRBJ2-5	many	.	TGTGCCAGCAGTCAGGACTCGCGTGAGACCCAGTACTTC	CASSQDSRETQYF
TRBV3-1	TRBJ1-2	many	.	TGTGCCAGCAGCCAACAGTCGTATGGCTACACCTTC	CASSQQSYGYTF
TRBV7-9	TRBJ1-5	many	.	TGTGCCAGCAGCCCGCCGGGTTTTGGACAGCCCCAGCATTTT	CASSPPGFGQPQHF
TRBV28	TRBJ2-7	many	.	TGTGCCAGCAGTCCTAGCGCGGGGCAGGGAATCCACGAGCAGTACTTC	CASSPSAGQGIHEQYF
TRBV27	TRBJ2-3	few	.	TGTGCCAGCAGTTTATGGCCGCAAACCGGACGGGGGACACTCACAGATACGCAGTATTTT	CASSLWPQTGRGTLTDTQYF
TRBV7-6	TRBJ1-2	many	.	TGTGCCAGCAGCTTAGCGGGGGCCCAAGGGCTCTATGGCTACACCTTC	CASSLAGAQGLYGYTF
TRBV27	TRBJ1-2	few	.	TGTGCCAGCAGTTTATACGGGGGCAGGGGTTATGGCTACACCTTC	CASSLYGGRGYGYTF
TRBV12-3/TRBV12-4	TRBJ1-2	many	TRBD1	TGTGCCTGTGACGGGACAGGAGACTATGGCTACACCTTC	CACDGTGDYGYTF
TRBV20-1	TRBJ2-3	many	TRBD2	TGCAGTGCTAGGACGGGGGGGCCGGTCACAGATACGCAGTATTTT	CSARTGGPVTDTQYF
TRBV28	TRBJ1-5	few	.	TGTGCCAGCAGTTTCGGTCTATTAGCCCCCGATAGCAATCAGCCCCAGCATTTT	CASSFGLLAPDSNQPQHF
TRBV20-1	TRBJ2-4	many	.	TGCAGTGCTAGAGATGGGGCAGGCGTTCAGTACTTC	CSARDGAGVQYF
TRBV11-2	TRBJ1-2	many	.	TGTGCCAGCAGAGGGGTTGAGTATGGCTACACCTTC	CASRGVEYGYTF
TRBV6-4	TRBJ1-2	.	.	TGTGCCAGCAGTGACCAAGGGCTGGGTGGCTACACCTTC	CASSDQGLGGYTF
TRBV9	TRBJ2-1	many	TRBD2	TGTGCCAGCGAGCGGGGTCCCGGAAATAACAATGAGCAGTTCTTC	CASERGPGNNNEQFF
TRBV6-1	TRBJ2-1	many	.	TGTGCCAGCAGGGCTACTAGCTACACGGCGCAGTTCTTC	CASRATSYTAQFF
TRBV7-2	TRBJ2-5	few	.	TGTGCCAGCAGCCCGGGGCGGGGTCAGACCCAGTACTTC	CASSPGRGQTQYF
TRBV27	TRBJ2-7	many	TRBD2	TGTGCCAGCAGTTCCCCGACTAGCGGGAGACCCTACGAGCAGTACTTC	CASSSPTSGRPYEQYF
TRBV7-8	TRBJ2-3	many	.	TGTGCCAGCAGCCTCACTGCGGGGGATACGCAGTATTTT	CASSLTAGDTQYF
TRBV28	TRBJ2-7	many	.	TGTGCCAGCACGGGACCGGGCGGGGAGCAGTACTTC	CASTGPGGEQYF
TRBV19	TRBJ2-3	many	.	TGTGCCAGTAGTAGCGGCCGTACAGATACGCAGTATTTT	CASSSGRTDTQYF
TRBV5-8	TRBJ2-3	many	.	TGTGCCAGCAGCCCTGGAGGTGGATTCACAGATACGCAGTATTTT	CASSPGGGFTDTQYF
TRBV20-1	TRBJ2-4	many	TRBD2	TGCAGTGCTAGCGGGCTAGCGGGCATCAAAAACATTCAGTACTTC	CSASGLAGIKNIQYF
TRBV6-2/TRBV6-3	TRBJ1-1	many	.	TGTGCCTGCAAGGTTTTCCGGGACACTGAAGCTTTCTTT	CACKVFRDTEAFF
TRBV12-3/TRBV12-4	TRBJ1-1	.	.	TGTGCCAGCAGTTTGGCTGGTGAAGCTTTCTTT	CASSLAGEAFF
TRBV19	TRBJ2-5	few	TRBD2	TGTGCCAGTAGTTCCCCAAGAGGGACTAGCAGACAGACCCAGTACTTC	CASSSPRGTSRQTQYF